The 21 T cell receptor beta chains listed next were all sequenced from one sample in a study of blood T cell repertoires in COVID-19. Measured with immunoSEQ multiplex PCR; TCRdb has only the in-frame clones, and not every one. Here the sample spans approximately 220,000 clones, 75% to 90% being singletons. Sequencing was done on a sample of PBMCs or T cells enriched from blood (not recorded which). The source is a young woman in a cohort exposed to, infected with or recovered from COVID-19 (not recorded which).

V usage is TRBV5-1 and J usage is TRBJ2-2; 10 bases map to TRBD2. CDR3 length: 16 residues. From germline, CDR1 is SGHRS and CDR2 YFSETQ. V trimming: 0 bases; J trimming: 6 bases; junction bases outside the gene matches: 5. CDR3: CASSLVASGGSGELFF. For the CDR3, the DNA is TGCGCCAGCAGCTTGGTGGCTAGCGGGGGATCCGGGGAGCTGTTTTTT.

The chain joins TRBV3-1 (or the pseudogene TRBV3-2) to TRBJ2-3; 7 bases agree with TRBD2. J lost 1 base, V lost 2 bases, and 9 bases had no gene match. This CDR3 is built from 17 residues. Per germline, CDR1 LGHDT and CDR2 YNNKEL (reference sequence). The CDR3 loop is CASSQRVGGGGTDTQYF. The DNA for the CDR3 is TGTGCCAGCAGCCAAAGGGTTGGCGGGGGTGGCACAGATACGCAGTATTTT.

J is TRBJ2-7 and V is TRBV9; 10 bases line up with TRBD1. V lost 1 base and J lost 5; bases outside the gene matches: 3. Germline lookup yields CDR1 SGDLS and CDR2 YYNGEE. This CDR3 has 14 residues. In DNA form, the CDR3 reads TGTGCCAGCAGCGTACGGGACAGGGGACACGAGCAGTACTTC. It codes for CASSVRDRGHEQYF.

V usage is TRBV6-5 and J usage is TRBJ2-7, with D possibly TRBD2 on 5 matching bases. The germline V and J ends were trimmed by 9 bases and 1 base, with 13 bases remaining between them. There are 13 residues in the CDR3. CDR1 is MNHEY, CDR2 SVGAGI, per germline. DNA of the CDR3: TGTGCCAGTTCACCGTCGGGATCCTACGAGCAGTACTTC. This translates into CASSPSGSYEQYF.

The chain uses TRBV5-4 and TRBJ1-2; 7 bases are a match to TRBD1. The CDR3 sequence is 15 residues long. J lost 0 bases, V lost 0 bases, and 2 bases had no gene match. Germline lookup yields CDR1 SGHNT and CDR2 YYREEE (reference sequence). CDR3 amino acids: CASSLAQGANYGYTF. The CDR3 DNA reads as TGTGCCAGCAGCTTGGCGCAGGGGGCTAACTATGGCTACACCTTC.

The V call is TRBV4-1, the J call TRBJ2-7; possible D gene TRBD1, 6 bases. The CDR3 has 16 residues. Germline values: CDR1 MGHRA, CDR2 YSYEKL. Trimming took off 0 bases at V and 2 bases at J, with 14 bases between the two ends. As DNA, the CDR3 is TGCGCCAGCAGCCAAGATCTTGAAGGGGACACCTACGAGCAGTACTTC. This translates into CASSQDLEGDTYEQYF.

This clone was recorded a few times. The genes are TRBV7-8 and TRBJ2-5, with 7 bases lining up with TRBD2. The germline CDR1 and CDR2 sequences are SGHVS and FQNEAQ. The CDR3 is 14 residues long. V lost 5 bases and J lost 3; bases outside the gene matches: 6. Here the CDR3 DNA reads TGTGCCAGCAGCAAGGCCGGGACTAAAGAGACCCAGTACTTC. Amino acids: CASSKAGTKETQYF.

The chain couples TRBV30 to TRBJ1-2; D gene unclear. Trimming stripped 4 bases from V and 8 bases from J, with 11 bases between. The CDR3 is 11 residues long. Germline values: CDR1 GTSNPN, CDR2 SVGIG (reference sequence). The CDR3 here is CAWTVDGGYTF. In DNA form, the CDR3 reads TGTGCCTGGACCGTCGATGGCGGCTACACCTTC.

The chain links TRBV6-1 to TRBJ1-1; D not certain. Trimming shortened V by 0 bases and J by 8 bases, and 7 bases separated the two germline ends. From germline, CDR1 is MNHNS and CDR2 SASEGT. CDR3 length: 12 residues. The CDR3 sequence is CASSEAPREAFF. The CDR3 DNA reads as TGTGCCAGCAGTGAAGCGCCGAGAGAAGCTTTCTTT.

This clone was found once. CDR3 sequence reads: CASSLGPSTETQYF. The CDR3 DNA sequence: TGTGCCAGCAGCTTAGGGCCGTCCACGGAGACCCAGTACTTC. The chain has TRBV7-9 and TRBJ2-5; D call uncertain. Per the germline V gene, CDR1 is SEHNR and CDR2 is FQNEAQ (reference sequence). This CDR3 has 14 amino acids. The V and J ends lost 1 base and 5 bases respectively, with 11 bases between them.

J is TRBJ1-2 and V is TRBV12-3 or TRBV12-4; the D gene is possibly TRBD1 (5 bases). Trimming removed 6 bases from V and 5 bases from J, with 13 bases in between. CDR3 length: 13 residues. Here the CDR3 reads CASSRDSEYGYTF. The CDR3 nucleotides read TGTGCCAGCAGCCGCGACAGTGAGTATGGCTACACCTTC.

CDR3 amino acids: CASSLGGGGMGYTF. CDR3 coding DNA: TGTGCCAGCAGCTTAGGGGGAGGAGGGATGGGCTACACCTTC. This chain links TRBV11-2 with TRBJ1-2; D is ambiguous. Germline V lookup: CDR1 SGHAT, CDR2 FQNNGV. V was clipped by 1 base and J by 8 bases, with 14 bases between them. This CDR3 spans 14 amino acids.

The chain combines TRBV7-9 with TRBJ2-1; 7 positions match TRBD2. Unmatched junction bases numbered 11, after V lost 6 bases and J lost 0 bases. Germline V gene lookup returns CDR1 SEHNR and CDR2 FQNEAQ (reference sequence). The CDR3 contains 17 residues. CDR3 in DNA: TGTGCCAGCAGGCCCTTCTCCACTAGCGACTCCTACAATGAGCAGTTCTTC. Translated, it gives CASRPFSTSDSYNEQFF.

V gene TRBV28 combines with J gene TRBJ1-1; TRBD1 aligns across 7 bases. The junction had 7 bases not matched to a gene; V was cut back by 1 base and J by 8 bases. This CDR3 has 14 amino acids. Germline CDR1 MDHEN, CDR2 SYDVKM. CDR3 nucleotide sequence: TGTGCCAGCAGTTTATATGTAACAGGGGAAGAAGCTTTCTTT. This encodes CASSLYVTGEEAFF.

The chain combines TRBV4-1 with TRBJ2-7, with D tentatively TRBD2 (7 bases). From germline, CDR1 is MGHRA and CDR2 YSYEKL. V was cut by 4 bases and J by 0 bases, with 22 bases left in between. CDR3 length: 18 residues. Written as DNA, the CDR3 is TGCGCCAGCAGCCCCAGAAGTGGATGGCGGGGGCCCTCCTACGAGCAGTACTTC. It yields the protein CASSPRSGWRGPSYEQYF.

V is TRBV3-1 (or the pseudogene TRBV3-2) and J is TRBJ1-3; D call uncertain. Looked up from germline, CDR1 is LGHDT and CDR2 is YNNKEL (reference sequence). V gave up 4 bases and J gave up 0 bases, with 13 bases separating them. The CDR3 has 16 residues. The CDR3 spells CASSPLGQVSGNTIYF. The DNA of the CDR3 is TGTGCCAGCAGCCCTCTTGGGCAGGTCTCTGGAAACACCATATATTTT.

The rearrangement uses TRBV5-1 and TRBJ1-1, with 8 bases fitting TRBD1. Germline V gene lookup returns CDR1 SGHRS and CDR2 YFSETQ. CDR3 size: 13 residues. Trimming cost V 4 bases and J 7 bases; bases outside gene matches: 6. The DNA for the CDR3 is TGCGCCAGCAGCACCGGACAGGGCTATGAAGCTTTCTTT. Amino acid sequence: CASSTGQGYEAFF.

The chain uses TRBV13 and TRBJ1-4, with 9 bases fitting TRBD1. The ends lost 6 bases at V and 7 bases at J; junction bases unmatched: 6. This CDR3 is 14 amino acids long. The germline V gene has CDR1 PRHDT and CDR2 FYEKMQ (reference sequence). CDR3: CASSLGQGTEKLFF. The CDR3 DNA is TGTGCCAGCAGTCTTGGACAGGGGACTGAAAAACTGTTTTTT.

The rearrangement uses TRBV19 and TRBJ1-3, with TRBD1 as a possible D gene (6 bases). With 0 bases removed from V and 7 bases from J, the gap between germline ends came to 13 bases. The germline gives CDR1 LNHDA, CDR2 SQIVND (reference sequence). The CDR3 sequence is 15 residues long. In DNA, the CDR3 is TGTGCCAGTAGTATAGACCAGGGACAATTCAACACCATATATTTT. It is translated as CASSIDQGQFNTIYF.

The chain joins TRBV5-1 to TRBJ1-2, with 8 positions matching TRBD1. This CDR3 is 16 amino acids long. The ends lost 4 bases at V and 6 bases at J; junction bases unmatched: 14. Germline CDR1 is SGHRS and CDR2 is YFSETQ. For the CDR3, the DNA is TGCGCCAGCAGCAGCAATGACAGGGGCTTCCCCCATGGCTACACCTTC. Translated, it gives CASSSNDRGFPHGYTF. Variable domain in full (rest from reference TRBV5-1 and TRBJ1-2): KAGVTQTPRYLIKTRGQQVTLSCSPISGHRSVSWYQQTPGQGLQFLFEYFSETQRNKGNFPGRFSGRQFSNSRSEMNVSTLELGDSALYLCASSSNDRGFPHGYTFGSGTRLTVV.

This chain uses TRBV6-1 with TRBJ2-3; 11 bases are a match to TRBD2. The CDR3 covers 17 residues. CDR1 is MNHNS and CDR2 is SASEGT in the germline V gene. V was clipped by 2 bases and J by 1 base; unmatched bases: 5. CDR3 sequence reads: CASSELGLAAGTDTQYF. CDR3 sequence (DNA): TGTGCCAGCAGTGAACTGGGACTAGCGGCGGGCACAGATACGCAGTATTTT.